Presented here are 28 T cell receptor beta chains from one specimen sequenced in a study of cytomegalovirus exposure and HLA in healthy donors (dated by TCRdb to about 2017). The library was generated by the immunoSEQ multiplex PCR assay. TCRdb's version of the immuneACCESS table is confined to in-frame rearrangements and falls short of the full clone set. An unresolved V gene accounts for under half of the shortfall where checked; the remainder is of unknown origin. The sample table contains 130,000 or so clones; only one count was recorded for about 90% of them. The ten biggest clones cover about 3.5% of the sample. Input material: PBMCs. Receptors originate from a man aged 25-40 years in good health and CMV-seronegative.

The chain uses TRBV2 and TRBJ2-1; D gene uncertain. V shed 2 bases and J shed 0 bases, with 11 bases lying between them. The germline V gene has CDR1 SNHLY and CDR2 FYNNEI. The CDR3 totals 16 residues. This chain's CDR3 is CASSESLSVSYNEQFF. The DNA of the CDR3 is TGTGCCAGCAGTGAATCACTCAGCGTCTCCTACAATGAGCAGTTCTTC. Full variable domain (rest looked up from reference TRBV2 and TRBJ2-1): EPEVTQTPSHQVTQMGQEVILRCVPISNHLYFYWYRQILGQKVEFLVSFYNNEISEKSEIFDDQFSVERPDGSNFTLKIRSTKLEDSAMYFCASSESLSVSYNEQFFGPGTRLTVL.

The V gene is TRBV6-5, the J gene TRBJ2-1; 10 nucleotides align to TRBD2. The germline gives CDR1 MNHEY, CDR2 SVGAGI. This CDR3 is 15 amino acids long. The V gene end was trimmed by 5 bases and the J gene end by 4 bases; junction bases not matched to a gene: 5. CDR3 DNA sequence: TGTGCCAGCAGTCCTAGCGGGGGACCATACAATGAGCAGTTCTTC. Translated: CASSPSGGPYNEQFF.

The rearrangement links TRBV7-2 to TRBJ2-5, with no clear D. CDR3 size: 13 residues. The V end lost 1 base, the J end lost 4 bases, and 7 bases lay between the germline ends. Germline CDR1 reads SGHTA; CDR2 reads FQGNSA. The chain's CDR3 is CASSLVYGETQYF. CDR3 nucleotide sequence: TGTGCCAGCAGCTTAGTATACGGAGAGACCCAGTACTTC.

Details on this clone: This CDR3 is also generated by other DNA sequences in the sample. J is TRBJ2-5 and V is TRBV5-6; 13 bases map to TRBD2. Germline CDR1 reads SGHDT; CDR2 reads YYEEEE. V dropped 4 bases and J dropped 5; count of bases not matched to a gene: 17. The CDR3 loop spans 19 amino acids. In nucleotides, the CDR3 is TGTGCCAGCAGCGATCTCTTCCGGACTAGCGGGGGAATCGGGGAGACCCAGTACTTC. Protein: CASSDLFRTSGGIGETQYF.

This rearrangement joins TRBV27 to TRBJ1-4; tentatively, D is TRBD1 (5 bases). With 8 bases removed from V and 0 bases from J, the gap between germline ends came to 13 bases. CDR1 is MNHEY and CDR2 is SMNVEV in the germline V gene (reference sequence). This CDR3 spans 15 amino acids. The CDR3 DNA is TGTGCCAGCCGACCGGGGGGGGCAACTAATGAAAAACTGTTTTTT. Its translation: CASRPGGATNEKLFF.

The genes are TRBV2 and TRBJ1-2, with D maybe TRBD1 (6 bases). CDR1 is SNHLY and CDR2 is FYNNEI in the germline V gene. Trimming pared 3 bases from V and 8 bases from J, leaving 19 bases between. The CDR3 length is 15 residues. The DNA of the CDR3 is TGTGCCAGCAGTGACAGTTCAGGGGTTGGCTACGGCTACACCTTC. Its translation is CASSDSSGVGYGYTF.

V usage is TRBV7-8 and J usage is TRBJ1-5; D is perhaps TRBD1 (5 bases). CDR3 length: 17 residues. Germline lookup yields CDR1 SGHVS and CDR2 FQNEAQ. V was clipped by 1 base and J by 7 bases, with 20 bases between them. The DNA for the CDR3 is TGTGCCAGCAGCTTAGGCTTCGGAAAGGGGCTCTTGCAGCCCCAGCATTTT. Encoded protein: CASSLGFGKGLLQPQHF.

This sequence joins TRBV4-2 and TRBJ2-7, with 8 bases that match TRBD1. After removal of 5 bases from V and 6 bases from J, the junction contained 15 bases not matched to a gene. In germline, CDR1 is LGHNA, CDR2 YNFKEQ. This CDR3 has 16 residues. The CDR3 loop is CASSFSAGQGGSEQYF. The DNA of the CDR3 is TGTGCCAGCAGCTTTTCAGCTGGACAGGGTGGTTCCGAGCAGTACTTC.

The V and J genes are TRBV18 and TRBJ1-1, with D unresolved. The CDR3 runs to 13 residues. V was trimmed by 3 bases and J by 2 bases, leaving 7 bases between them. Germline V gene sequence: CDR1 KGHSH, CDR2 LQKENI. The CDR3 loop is CASSPSPNTEAFF. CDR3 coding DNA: TGTGCCAGCTCACCTAGCCCCAACACTGAAGCTTTCTTT.

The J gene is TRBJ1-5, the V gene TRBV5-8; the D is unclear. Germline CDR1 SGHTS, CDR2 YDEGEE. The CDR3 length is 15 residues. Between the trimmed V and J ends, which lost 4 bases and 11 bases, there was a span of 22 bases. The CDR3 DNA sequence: TGTGCCAGCAGCCCTCAGACCGACGACTTCGAAGCCCAGCATTTT. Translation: CASSPQTDDFEAQHF.

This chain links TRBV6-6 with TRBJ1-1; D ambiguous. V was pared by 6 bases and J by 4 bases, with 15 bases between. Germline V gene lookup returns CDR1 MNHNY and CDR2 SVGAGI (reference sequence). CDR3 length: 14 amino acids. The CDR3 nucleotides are TGTGCCAGCAGCCCCTCATTGGAGCGCACTGAAGCTTTCTTT. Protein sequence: CASSPSLERTEAFF.

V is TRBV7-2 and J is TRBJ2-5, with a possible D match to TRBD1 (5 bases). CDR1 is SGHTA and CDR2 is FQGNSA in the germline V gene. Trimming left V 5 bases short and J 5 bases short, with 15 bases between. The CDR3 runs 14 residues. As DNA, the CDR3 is TGTGCCAGCAGCGCCGGACAACCTAAGGAGACCCAGTACTTC. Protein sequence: CASSAGQPKETQYF.

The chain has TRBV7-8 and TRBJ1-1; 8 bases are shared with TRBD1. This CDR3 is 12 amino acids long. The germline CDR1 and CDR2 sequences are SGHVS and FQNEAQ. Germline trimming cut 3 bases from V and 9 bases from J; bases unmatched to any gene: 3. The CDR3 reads CASSFRTGKAFF. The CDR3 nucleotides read TGTGCCAGCAGCTTCCGGACAGGGAAAGCTTTCTTT. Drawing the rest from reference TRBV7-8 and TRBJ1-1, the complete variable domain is GAGVSQSPRYKVAKRGQDVALRCDPISGHVSLFWYQQALGQGPEFLTYFQNEAQLDKSGLPSDRFFAERPEGSVSTLKIQRTQQEDSAVYLCASSFRTGKAFFGQGTRLTVV.

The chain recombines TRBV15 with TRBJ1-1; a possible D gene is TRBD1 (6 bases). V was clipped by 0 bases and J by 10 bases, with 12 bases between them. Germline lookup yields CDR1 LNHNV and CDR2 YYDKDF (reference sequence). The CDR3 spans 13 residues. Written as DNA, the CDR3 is TGTGCCACCAGCAGAGAGGTACAGGGCGTAGCTTTCTTT. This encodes CATSREVQGVAFF.

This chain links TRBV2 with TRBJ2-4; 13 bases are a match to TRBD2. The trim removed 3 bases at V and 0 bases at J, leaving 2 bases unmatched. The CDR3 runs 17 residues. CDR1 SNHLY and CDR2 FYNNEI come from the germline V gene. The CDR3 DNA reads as TGTGCCAGCAGTGACGGACTAGCGGGGGTAGCCAAAAACATTCAGTACTTC. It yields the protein CASSDGLAGVAKNIQYF.

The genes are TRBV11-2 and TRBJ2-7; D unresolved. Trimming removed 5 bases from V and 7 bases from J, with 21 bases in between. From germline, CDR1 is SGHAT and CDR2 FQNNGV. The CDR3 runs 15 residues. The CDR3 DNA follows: TGTGCCAGCAGCCCCAACGGGTTATCCGTATTAGAGCAGTACTTC. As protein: CASSPNGLSVLEQYF.

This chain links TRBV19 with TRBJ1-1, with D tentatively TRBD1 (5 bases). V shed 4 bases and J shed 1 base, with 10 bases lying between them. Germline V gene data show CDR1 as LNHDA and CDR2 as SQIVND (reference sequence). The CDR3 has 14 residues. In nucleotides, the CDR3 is TGTGCCAGTAGTACCGGACACGAGAACACTGAAGCTTTCTTT. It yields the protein CASSTGHENTEAFF. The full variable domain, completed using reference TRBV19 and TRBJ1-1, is DGGITQSPKYLFRKEGQNVTLSCEQNLNHDAMYWYRQDPGQGLRLIYYSQIVNDFQKGDIAEGYSVSREKKESFPLTVTSAQKNPTAFYLCASSTGHENTEAFFGQGTRLTVV.

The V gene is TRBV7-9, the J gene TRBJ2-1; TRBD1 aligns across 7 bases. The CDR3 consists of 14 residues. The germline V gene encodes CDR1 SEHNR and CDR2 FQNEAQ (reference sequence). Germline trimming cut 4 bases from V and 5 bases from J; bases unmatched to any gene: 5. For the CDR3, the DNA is TGTGCCAGCAGCTGGCGAGACAGGGACAATGAGCAGTTCTTC. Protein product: CASSWRDRDNEQFF.

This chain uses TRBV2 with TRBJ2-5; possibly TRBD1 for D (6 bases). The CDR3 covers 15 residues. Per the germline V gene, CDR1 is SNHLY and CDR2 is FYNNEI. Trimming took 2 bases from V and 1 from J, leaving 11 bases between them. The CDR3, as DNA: TGTGCCAGCAGTGAAAGGTGGGGGCCCCAAGAGACCCAGTACTTC. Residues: CASSERWGPQETQYF.

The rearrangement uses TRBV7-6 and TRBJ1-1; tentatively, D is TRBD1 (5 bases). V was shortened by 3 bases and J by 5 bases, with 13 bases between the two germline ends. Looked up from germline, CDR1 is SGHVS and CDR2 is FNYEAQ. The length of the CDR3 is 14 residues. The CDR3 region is CASSLGQAGTEAFF. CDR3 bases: TGTGCCAGCAGCTTGGGGCAGGCGGGAACTGAAGCTTTCTTT.

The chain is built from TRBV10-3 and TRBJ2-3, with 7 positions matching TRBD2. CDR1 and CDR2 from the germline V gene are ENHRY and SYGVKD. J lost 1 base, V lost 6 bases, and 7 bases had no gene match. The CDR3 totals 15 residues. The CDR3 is CAISPIAGGTDTQYF. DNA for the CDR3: TGTGCCATCAGCCCCATTGCGGGGGGCACAGATACGCAGTATTTT.

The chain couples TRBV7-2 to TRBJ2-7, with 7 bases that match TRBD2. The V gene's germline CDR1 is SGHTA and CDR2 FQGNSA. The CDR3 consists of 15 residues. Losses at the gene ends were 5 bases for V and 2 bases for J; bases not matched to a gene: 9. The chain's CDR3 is CASSPGEGWTYEQYF. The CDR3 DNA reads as TGTGCCAGCAGCCCCGGGGAGGGGTGGACCTACGAGCAGTACTTC.

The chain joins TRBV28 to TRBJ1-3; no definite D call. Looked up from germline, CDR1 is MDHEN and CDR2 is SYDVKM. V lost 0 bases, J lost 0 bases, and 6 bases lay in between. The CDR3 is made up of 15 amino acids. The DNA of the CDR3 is TGTGCCAGCAGTTTATGGCAGGTCTCTGGAAACACCATATATTTT. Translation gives CASSLWQVSGNTIYF.

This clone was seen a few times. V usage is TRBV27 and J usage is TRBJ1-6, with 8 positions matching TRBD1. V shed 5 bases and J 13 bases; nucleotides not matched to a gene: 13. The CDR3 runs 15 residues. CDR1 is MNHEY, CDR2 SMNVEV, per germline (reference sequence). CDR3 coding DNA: TGTGCCAGCAGTCCTCTCGACAGGGGAGTTAGGCCCCTCCACTTT. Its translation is CASSPLDRGVRPLHF.

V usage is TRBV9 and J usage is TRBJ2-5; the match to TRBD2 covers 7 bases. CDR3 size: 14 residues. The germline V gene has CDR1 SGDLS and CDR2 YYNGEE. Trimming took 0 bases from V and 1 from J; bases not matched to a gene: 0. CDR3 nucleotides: TGTGCCAGCAGCGTAGGGGGGGGCCAAGAGACCCAGTACTTC. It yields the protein CASSVGGGQETQYF.

CDR3 protein: CSAILADTQYF. The CDR3 DNA reads as TGCAGTGCTATACTGGCAGATACGCAGTATTTT. The rearrangement joins TRBV20-1 to TRBJ2-3; D remains unclear. The germline gives CDR1 DFQATT, CDR2 SNEGSKA (reference sequence). This CDR3 contains 11 residues. The V end was cut by 4 bases, the J end by 4 bases, with 6 bases between.

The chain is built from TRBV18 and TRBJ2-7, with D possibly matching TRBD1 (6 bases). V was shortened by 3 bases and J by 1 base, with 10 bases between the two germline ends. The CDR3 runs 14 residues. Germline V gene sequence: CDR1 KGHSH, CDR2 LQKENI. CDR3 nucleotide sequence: TGTGCCAGCTCACCGGACAGCGCATCCTACGAGCAGTACTTC. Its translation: CASSPDSASYEQYF.

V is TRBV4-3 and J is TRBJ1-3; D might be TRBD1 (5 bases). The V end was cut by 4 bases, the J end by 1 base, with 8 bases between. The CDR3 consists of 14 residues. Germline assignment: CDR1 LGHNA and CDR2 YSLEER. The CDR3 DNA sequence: TGCGCCAGCAGCCTGGGGGGGTCTGGAAACACCATATATTTT. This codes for CASSLGGSGNTIYF.